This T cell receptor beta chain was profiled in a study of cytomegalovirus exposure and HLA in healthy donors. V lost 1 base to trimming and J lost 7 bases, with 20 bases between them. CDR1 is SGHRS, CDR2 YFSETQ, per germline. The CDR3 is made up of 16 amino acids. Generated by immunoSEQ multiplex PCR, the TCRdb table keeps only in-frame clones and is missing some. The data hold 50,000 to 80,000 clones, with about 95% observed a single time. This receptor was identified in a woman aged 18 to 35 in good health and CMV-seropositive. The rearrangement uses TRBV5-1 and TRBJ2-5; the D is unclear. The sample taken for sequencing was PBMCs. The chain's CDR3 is CASSLRTALRKVTQYF. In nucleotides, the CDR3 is TGCGCCAGCAGCTTGCGTACAGCCCTAAGAAAGGTGACCCAGTACTTC.